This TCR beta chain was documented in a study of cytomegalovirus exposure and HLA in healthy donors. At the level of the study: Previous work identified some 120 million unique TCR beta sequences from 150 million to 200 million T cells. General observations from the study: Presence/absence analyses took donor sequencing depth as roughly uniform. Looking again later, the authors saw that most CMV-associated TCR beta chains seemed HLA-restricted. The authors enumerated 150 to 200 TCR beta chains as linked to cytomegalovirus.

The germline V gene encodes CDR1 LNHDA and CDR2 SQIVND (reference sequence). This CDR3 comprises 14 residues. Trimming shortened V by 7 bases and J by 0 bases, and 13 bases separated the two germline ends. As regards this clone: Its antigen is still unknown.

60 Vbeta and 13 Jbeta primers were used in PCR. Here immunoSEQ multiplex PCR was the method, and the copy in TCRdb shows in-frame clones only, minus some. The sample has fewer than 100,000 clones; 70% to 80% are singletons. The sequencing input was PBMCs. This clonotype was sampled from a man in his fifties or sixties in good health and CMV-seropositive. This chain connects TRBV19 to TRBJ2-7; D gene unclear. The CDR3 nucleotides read TGTGCCAGTACCCCCACGGCAGGCTCCTACGAGCAGTACTTC. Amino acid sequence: CASTPTAGSYEQYF.